Below are 28 T cell receptor beta chains sequenced from a single sample in a study of cytotoxic CD8 clonotypes in ibrutinib-treated CLL. This table comes from immunoSEQ multiplex PCR, and its TCRdb copy is limited to in-frame clones, with some not included. The table has 250,000 to 350,000 clones, roughly three quarters seen once. The material sequenced was PBMCs, taken at disease progression, from a patient treated with ibrutinib. The receptors here all came from a human donor with chronic lymphocytic leukemia.

The chain uses TRBV18 and TRBJ1-2, with a possible D match to TRBD1 (6 bases). Trimming stripped 4 bases from V and 6 bases from J, with 15 bases between. This CDR3 comprises 14 residues. Germline V CDR1 and CDR2: KGHSH, LQKENI. CDR3 DNA: TGTGCCAGCTCACTAGTCCGGGGGGCGGATGGCTACACCTTC. Amino acid sequence: CASSLVRGADGYTF.

The table lists this clone with a few counts. This rearrangement joins TRBV28 to TRBJ2-3; weak D call: TRBD1 (6 bases). The ends were cut back, 5 bases at V and 3 bases at J, with 9 bases in the middle. CDR3 length: 13 amino acids. Germline values: CDR1 MDHEN, CDR2 SYDVKM. CDR3 protein: CASSSRGTDTQYF. In DNA form, the CDR3 reads TGTGCCAGCAGTAGCAGGGGTACAGATACGCAGTATTTT.

The V call is TRBV15, the J call TRBJ1-5; 7 bases map to TRBD1. The CDR3 totals 15 residues. Germline trimming cut 0 bases from V and 12 bases from J; bases unmatched to any gene: 11. Looked up from germline, CDR1 is LNHNV and CDR2 is YYDKDF (reference sequence). In DNA, the CDR3 is TGTGCCACCAGCAGAGATCTATTGGGGACAGTAATCCAGCATTTT. Its translation: CATSRDLLGTVIQHF.

V gene TRBV2 combines with J gene TRBJ2-7, with D maybe TRBD1 (5 bases). V was shortened by 5 bases and J by 5 bases, with 13 bases between the two germline ends. Germline V CDR1 and CDR2: SNHLY, FYNNEI. The CDR3 consists of 13 residues. The CDR3 is CASSIRVENEQYF. As DNA, the CDR3 is TGTGCCAGCAGTATCAGGGTCGAGAACGAGCAGTACTTC. Based on the CDR3 plus reference TRBV2 and TRBJ2-7, the full variable domain is EPEVTQTPSHQVTQMGQEVILRCVPISNHLYFYWYRQILGQKVEFLVSFYNNEISEKSEIFDDQFSVERPDGSNFTLKIRSTKLEDSAMYFCASSIRVENEQYFGPGTRLTVT.

The CDR3 region is CASSYRRGVLGETQYF. In DNA, the CDR3 is TGTGCCAGCAGTTACCGAAGAGGGGTATTGGGAGAGACCCAGTACTTC. The chain carries TRBV6-5 and TRBJ2-5, with D possibly being TRBD1 or TRBD2 (5 bases each). CDR1 and CDR2 (germline): MNHEY, SVGAGI. CDR3 length: 16 amino acids. V gave up 2 bases and J gave up 4 bases, with 17 bases separating them.

The chain links TRBV7-6 to TRBJ2-7; D may be TRBD2 (6 bases). The CDR3 extends over 14 amino acids. Trimming took 3 bases from V and 7 from J, leaving 16 bases between them. Germline CDR1 is SGHVS and CDR2 is FNYEAQ. Written as DNA, the CDR3 is TGTGCCAGCAGCTTTCGGGGGAGATGGGATGAGCAGTACTTC. Its translation is CASSFRGRWDEQYF.

V gene TRBV7-2 combines with J gene TRBJ2-2, with D unresolved. V lost 2 bases, J lost 6 bases, and 10 bases lay in between. From germline, CDR1 is SGHTA and CDR2 FQGNSA. This CDR3 is 14 amino acids long. CDR3 in amino acids: CASSLWPGPGELFF. CDR3 DNA sequence: TGTGCCAGCAGCTTATGGCCGGGTCCCGGGGAGCTGTTTTTT.

V and J are TRBV4-1 and TRBJ2-7, with D possibly matching TRBD2 (5 bases). With 4 bases removed from V and 3 bases from J, the gap between germline ends came to 19 bases. The CDR3 sequence is 16 residues long. From germline, CDR1 is MGHRA and CDR2 YSYEKL. The CDR3 region has the DNA TGCGCCAGCAGCCGACCCGGGGTGACTCATCACTACGAGCAGTACTTC. This sequence encodes CASSRPGVTHHYEQYF.

The rearrangement links TRBV25-1 to TRBJ2-3; 13 bases map to TRBD2. CDR1 MGHDK and CDR2 SYGVNS come from the germline V gene. The J segment lost 6 bases and the V segment lost 8 bases, leaving 5 bases of the junction unmatched. This CDR3 has 14 amino acids. This chain's CDR3 is CASRTSGGPDTQYF. The CDR3 DNA reads TGTGCCAGCCGGACTAGCGGGGGCCCGGATACGCAGTATTTT.

The chain is built from TRBV27 and TRBJ2-7; no clear D gene. The germline V and J ends were trimmed by 3 bases and 2 bases, with 14 bases remaining between them. Germline loops: CDR1 MNHEY, CDR2 SMNVEV (reference sequence). The CDR3 totals 15 residues. CDR3 bases: TGTGCCAGCAGTTTGTCCGCCGCATACGCCTACGAGCAGTACTTC. Amino acids: CASSLSAAYAYEQYF.

The V and J genes are TRBV6-1 and TRBJ1-5; 7 nucleotides line up with TRBD1. The CDR3 loop spans 15 amino acids. Germline CDR1 reads MNHNS; CDR2 reads SASEGT. The V and J ends lost 7 bases and 4 bases, in that order; junction bases with no gene match: 10. CDR3 in DNA: TGTGCCAGCAACCCCCGGGACAGCCTAAATCAGCCCCAGCATTTT. Its protein product is CASNPRDSLNQPQHF.

This clone has just one count. The chain uses TRBV6-5 and TRBJ1-1; D gene unclear. Per the germline V gene, CDR1 is MNHEY and CDR2 is SVGAGI. The CDR3 loop spans 14 amino acids. The V end was cut by 2 bases, the J end by 2 bases, with 9 bases between. Here the CDR3 reads CASSYGGVNTEAFF. The CDR3 coding sequence is TGTGCCAGCAGTTACGGAGGAGTTAACACTGAAGCTTTCTTT.

The chain employs TRBV14 and TRBJ1-2; D not resolved. The CDR3 is made up of 17 amino acids. Trimming pared 0 bases from V and 8 bases from J, leaving 22 bases between. Germline V gives CDR1 SGHDN, CDR2 FVKESK. The CDR3 is CASSQEGYRPTLTGYTF. CDR3 coding DNA: TGTGCCAGCAGCCAAGAAGGTTATCGGCCGACCCTAACGGGCTACACCTTC.

This rearrangement joins TRBV2 to TRBJ2-1, with TRBD2 matching 9 bases. V dropped 2 bases and J dropped 3; count of bases not matched to a gene: 11. The germline gives CDR1 SNHLY, CDR2 FYNNEI. The CDR3 runs 18 residues. The chain's CDR3 is CASSEYLAGGPDYNEQFF. CDR3 bases: TGTGCCAGCAGTGAATATCTCGCGGGAGGGCCTGACTACAATGAGCAGTTCTTC.

This clone showed up just a few times. This rearrangement joins TRBV5-1 to TRBJ2-5; 12 positions agree with TRBD2. CDR1 SGHRS and CDR2 YFSETQ come from the germline V gene. Trimming took 3 bases from V and 4 from J; bases not matched to a gene: 7. This CDR3 has 16 amino acids. In nucleotides, the CDR3 is TGCGCCAGCAGCTCCCTGGCTAGCGGGAGGGGAGAGACCCAGTACTTC. Translated: CASSSLASGRGETQYF.

V and J are TRBV7-8 and TRBJ2-7; perhaps TRBD2 as D (5 bases). Germline V CDR1 and CDR2: SGHVS, FQNEAQ. The CDR3 is 18 amino acids. V gave up 0 bases and J gave up 4 bases, with 22 bases separating them. The CDR3 region is CASSLARVPGKGGYEQYF. CDR3 nucleotide sequence: TGTGCCAGCAGCTTAGCGAGGGTACCGGGGAAGGGTGGGTACGAGCAGTACTTC.

CDR3 in DNA: TGTGCCAGCAGGACGGACGGCGGGGAGCTGTTTTTT. Translating it yields CASRTDGGELFF. This chain links TRBV2 with TRBJ2-2, with D unresolved. CDR1 and CDR2 (germline): SNHLY, FYNNEI. V dropped 6 bases and J dropped 7 bases, with 9 bases sitting between them. This CDR3 is 12 amino acids long.

V is TRBV28 and J is TRBJ2-2; a weak D match, TRBD2 (5 bases). Germline V gene lookup returns CDR1 MDHEN and CDR2 SYDVKM. The CDR3 is 14 residues long. Trimming removed 6 bases at V and 6 bases at J, with 14 bases between. CDR3 DNA sequence: TGTGCCAGCAGGGCGGGCGTAGGACCCGGGGAGCTGTTTTTT. Translated: CASRAGVGPGELFF.

The chain is built from TRBV28 and TRBJ1-1; a possible D gene is TRBD1 (5 bases). In germline, CDR1 is MDHEN, CDR2 SYDVKM. The CDR3 consists of 12 residues. With 5 bases removed from V and 6 bases from J, the gap between germline ends came to 10 bases. The CDR3 sequence: CASSQGSAEAFF. The CDR3 nucleotides are TGTGCCAGCAGTCAGGGTTCCGCTGAAGCTTTCTTT.

The V gene is TRBV9, the J gene TRBJ2-1; 8 bases fit TRBD1. The CDR3 consists of 14 residues. CDR1 is SGDLS and CDR2 is YYNGEE in the germline V gene. V lost 3 bases, J lost 3 bases, and 2 bases stayed unmatched. CDR3 amino acids: CASSAQGVYNEQFF. As DNA, the CDR3 is TGTGCCAGCAGCGCACAGGGGGTCTACAATGAGCAGTTCTTC.

The sample holds one count of this clone. The chain has TRBV6-6 and TRBJ2-1; D remains ambiguous. CDR3 length equals 11 residues. Germline lookup yields CDR1 MNHNY and CDR2 SVGAGI (reference sequence). With 5 bases removed from V and 8 bases from J, the gap between germline ends came to 7 bases. The CDR3 region is CASSAPDEQFF. CDR3 nucleotides: TGTGCCAGCAGTGCCCCGGATGAGCAGTTCTTC.

The V and J genes are TRBV5-4 and TRBJ2-5, with a possible D match to TRBD2 (5 bases). With 4 bases removed from V and 2 bases from J, the gap between germline ends came to 15 bases. The CDR3 has 15 residues. CDR1 is SGHNT, CDR2 YYREEE, per germline (reference sequence). The CDR3 protein is CASSRSSGRQETQYF. In DNA, the CDR3 is TGTGCCAGCAGCCGCTCGAGCGGCCGTCAAGAGACCCAGTACTTC.

This sequence joins TRBV5-1 and TRBJ1-2; tentative D call: TRBD1 (6 bases). The CDR3 loop spans 15 amino acids. Trimming stripped 4 bases from V and 6 bases from J, with 19 bases between. Germline V gene data show CDR1 as SGHRS and CDR2 as YFSETQ. CDR3 in amino acids: CASSLYTGTSHGYTF. In DNA, the CDR3 is TGCGCCAGCAGCCTCTATACCGGGACAAGTCATGGCTACACCTTC.

This chain connects TRBV6-6 to TRBJ2-1, with 7 bases identical to TRBD2. The length of the CDR3 is 13 residues. The germline CDR1 and CDR2 sequences are MNHNY and SVGAGI (reference sequence). J lost 6 bases, V lost 6 bases, and 5 bases had no gene match. CDR3 sequence reads: CASRPAGTNEQFF. CDR3 bases: TGTGCCAGCAGACCAGCGGGAACCAATGAGCAGTTCTTC.

This clone came up a few times. The chain employs TRBV25-1 and TRBJ2-7, with D possibly called TRBD1 or TRBD2 (5 bases each). V was cut by 7 bases and J by 2 bases, with 12 bases left in between. Germline-derived CDR1 and CDR2 are MGHDK and SYGVNS. The CDR3 is 13 residues long. The CDR3 region has the DNA TGTGCCAGCACCTCGGGGCCGACCTACGAGCAGTACTTC. Residues: CASTSGPTYEQYF.

The chain employs TRBV18 and TRBJ1-1, with D maybe TRBD1 (6 bases). Trimming shortened V by 3 bases and J by 5 bases, and 13 bases separated the two germline ends. CDR1 is KGHSH and CDR2 is LQKENI in the germline V gene. The CDR3 length is 14 residues. The CDR3 DNA is TGTGCCAGCTCACCGGAACAGGGAGGAACTGAAGCTTTCTTT. Translating gives CASSPEQGGTEAFF.

The V call is TRBV6-6, the J call TRBJ2-7, with D tentatively TRBD1 or TRBD2 (5 bases each). The V end lost 2 bases, the J end lost 11 bases, and 13 bases lay between the germline ends. Germline V gene sequence: CDR1 MNHNY, CDR2 SVGAGI (reference sequence). The CDR3 is 12 residues long. In nucleotides, the CDR3 is TGTGCCAGCAGTTACGGGGCCCCCGGGGAGTACTTC. It is translated as CASSYGAPGEYF.

The rearrangement joins TRBV4-1 to TRBJ1-1, with unresolved D. Trimming pared 3 bases from V and 8 bases from J, leaving 13 bases between. Germline V gene data show CDR1 as MGHRA and CDR2 as YSYEKL. CDR3 length: 13 amino acids. CDR3: CASSHPKEEEAFF. CDR3 DNA sequence: TGCGCCAGCAGCCACCCCAAAGAGGAAGAAGCTTTCTTT.